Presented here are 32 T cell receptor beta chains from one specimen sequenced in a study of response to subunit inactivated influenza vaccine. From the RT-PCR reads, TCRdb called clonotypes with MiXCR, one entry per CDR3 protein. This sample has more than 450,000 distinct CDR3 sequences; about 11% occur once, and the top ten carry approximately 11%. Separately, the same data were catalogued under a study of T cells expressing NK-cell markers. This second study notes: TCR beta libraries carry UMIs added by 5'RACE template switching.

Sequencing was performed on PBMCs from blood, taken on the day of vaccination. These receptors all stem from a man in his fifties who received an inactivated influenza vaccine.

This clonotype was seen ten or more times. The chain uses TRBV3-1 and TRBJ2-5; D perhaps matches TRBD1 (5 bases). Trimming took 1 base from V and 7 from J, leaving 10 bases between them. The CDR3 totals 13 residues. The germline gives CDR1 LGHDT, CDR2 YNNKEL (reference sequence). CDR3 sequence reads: CASSQAVRGTQYF. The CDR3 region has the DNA TGTGCCAGCAGCCAAGCTGTAAGGGGGACCCAGTACTTC.

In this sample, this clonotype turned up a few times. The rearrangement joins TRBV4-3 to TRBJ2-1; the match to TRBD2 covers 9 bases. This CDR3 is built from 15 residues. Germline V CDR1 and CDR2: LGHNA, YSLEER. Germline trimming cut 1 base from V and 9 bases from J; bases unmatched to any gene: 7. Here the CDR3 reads CASSQGLAGASEQFF. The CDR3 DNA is TGCGCCAGCAGCCAAGGGTTAGCGGGAGCGAGTGAGCAGTTCTTC.

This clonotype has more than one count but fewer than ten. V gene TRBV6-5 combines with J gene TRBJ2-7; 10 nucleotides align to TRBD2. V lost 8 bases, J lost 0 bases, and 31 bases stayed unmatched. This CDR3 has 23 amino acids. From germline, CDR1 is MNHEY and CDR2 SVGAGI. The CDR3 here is CASASKTTGSLLLAGPISYEQYF. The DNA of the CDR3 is TGTGCCAGCGCCTCCAAAACGACAGGGAGCCTCTTACTAGCGGGGCCGATCTCCTACGAGCAGTACTTC.

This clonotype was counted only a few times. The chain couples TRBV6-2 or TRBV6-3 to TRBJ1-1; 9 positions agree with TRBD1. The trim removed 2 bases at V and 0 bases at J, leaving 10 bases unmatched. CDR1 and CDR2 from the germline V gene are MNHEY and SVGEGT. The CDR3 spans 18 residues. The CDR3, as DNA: TGTGCCAGCAGTTACCCACCGGGGACAGGGTATATGAACACTGAAGCTTTCTTT. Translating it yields CASSYPPGTGYMNTEAFF.

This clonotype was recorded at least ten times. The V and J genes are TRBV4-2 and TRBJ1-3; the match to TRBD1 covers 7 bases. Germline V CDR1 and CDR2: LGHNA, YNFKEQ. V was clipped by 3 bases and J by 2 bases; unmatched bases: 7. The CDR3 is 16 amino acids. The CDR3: CASSQSTGRAGNTIYF. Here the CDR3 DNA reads TGTGCCAGCAGCCAGTCGACAGGGAGGGCTGGAAACACCATATATTTT.

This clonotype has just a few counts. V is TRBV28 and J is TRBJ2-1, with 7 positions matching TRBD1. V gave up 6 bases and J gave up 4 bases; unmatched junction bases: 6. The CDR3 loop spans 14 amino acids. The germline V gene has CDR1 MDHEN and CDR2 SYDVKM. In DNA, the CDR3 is TGTGCCAGCAGAACCGGACAGGAGTACAATGAGCAGTTCTTC. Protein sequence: CASRTGQEYNEQFF. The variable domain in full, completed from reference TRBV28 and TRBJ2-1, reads DVKVTQSSRYLVKRTGEKVFLECVQDMDHENMFWYRQDPGLGLRLIYFSYDVKMKEKGDIPEGYSVSREKKERFSLILESASTNQTSMYLCASRTGQEYNEQFFGPGTRLTVL.

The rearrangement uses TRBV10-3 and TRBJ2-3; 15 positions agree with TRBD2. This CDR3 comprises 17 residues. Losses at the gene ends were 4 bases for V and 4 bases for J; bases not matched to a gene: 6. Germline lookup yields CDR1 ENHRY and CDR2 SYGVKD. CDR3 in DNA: TGTGCCATCAGTGGATCAGGACTAGCGGGAGGGCCAGATACGCAGTATTTT. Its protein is CAISGSGLAGGPDTQYF.

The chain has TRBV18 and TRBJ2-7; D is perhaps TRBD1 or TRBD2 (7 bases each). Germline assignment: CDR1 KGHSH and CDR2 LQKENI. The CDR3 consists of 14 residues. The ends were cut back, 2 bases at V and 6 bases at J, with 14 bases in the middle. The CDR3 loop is CASSPKQGGFEQYF. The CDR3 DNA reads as TGTGCCAGCTCACCAAAGCAGGGGGGGTTCGAGCAGTACTTC. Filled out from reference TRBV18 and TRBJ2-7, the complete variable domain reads NAGVMQNPRHLVRRRGQEARLRCSPMKGHSHVYWYRQLPEEGLKFMVYLQKENIIDESGMPKERFSAEFPKEGPSILRIQQVVRGDSAAYFCASSPKQGGFEQYFGPGTRLTVT.

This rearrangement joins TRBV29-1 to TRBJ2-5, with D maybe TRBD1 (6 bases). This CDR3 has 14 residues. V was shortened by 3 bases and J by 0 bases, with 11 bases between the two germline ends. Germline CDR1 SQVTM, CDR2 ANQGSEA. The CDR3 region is CSVDLDRNQETQYF. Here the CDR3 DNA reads TGCAGCGTTGACCTGGACAGAAACCAAGAGACCCAGTACTTC.

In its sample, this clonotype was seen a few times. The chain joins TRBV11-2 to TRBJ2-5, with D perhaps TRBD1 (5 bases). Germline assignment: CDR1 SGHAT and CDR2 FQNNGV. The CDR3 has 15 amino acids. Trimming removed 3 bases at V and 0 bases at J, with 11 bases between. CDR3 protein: CASSLLRGYQETQYF. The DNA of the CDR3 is TGTGCCAGCAGCTTGTTAAGGGGCTACCAAGAGACCCAGTACTTC.

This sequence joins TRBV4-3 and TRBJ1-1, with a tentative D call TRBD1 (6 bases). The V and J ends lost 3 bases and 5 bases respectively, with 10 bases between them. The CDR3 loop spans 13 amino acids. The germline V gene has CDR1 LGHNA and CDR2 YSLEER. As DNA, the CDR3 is TGCGCCAGCAGCCAGGAGGGACAAACTGAAGCTTTCTTT. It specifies CASSQEGQTEAFF.

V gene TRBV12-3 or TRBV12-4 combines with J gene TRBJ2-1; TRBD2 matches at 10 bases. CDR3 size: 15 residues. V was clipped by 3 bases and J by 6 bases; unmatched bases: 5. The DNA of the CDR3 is TGTGCCAGCAGTTTTAGCGGGGGGCCCGGCAATGAGCAGTTCTTC. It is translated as CASSFSGGPGNEQFF.

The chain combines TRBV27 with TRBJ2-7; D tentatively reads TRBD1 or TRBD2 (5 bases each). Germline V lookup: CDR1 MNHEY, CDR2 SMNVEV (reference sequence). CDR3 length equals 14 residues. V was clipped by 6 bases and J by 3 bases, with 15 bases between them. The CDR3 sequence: CASSIRDGHYEQYF. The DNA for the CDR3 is TGTGCCAGCAGCATACGGGACGGGCACTACGAGCAGTACTTC.

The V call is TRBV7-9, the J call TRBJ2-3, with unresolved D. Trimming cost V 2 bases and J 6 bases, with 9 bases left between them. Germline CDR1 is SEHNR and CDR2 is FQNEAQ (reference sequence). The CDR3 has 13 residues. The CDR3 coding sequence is TGTGCCAGCAGCTTACTAAACTCCGATACGCAGTATTTT. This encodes CASSLLNSDTQYF.

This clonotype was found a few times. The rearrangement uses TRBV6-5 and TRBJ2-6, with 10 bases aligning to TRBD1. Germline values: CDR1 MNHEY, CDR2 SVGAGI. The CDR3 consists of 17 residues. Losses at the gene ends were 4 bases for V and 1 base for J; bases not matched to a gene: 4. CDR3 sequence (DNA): TGTGCCAGCAGTTCCGGGACAGGGGCTTCTGGGGCCAACGTCCTGACTTTC. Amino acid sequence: CASSSGTGASGANVLTF.

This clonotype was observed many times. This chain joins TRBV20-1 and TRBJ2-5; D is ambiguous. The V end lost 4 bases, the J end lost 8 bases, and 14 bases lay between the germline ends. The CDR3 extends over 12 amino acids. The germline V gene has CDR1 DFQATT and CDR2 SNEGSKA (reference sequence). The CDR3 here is CSANGLLGTQYF. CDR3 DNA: TGCAGTGCTAACGGCCTCCTCGGAACCCAGTACTTC.

The CDR3 spells CASSFGSRSGNTIYF. The CDR3 DNA follows: TGTGCCAGCAGCTTTGGGTCGAGGTCTGGAAACACCATATATTTT. V usage is TRBV5-6 and J usage is TRBJ1-3; D uncertain. This CDR3 is 15 amino acids long. Germline V gives CDR1 SGHDT, CDR2 YYEEEE. V was shortened by 2 bases and J by 1 base, with 10 bases between the two germline ends. Full variable domain (remainder filled in from reference TRBV5-6 and TRBJ1-3): DAGVTQSPTHLIKTRGQQVTLRCSPKSGHDTVSWYQQALGQGPQFIFQYYEEEERQRGNFPDRFSGHQFPNYSSELNVNALLLGDSALYLCASSFGSRSGNTIYFGEGSWLTVV.

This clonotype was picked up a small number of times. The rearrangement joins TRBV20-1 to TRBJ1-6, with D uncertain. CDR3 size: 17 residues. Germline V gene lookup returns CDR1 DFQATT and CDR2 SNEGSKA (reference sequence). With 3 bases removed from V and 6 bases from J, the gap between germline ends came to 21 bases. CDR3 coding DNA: TGCAGTGCTAGTACGACATTACTTGCTGGGCCTAATTCACCCCTCCACTTT. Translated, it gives CSASTTLLAGPNSPLHF.

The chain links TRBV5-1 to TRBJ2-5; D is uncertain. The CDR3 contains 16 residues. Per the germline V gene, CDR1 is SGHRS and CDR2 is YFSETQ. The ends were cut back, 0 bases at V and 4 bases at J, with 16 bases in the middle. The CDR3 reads CASSLGSISLGETQYF. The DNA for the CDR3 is TGCGCCAGCAGCTTGGGCTCTATATCCCTTGGAGAGACCCAGTACTTC.

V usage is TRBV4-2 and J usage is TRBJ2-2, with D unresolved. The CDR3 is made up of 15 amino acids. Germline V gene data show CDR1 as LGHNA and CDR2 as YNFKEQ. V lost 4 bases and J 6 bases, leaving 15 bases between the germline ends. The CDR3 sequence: CASSRVGSGAGELFF. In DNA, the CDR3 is TGTGCCAGCAGCCGGGTCGGCTCTGGGGCCGGGGAGCTGTTTTTT.

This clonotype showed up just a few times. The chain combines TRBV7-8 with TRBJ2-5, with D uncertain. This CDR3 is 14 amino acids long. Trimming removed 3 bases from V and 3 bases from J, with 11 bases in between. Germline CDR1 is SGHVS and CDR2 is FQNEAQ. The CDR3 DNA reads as TGTGCCAGCAGCTTTCGGCGGAGCAAAGAGACCCAGTACTTC. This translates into CASSFRRSKETQYF.

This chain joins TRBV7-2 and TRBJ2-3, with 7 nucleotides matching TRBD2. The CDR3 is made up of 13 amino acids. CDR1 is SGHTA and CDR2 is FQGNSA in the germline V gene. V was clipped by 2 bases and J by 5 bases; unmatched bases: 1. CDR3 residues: CASSLQREDTQYF. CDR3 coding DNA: TGTGCCAGCAGCTTACAGCGGGAAGATACGCAGTATTTT.

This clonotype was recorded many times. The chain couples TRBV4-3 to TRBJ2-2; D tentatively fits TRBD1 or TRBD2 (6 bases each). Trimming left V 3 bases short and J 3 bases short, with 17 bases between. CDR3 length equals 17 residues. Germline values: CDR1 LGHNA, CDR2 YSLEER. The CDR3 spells CASSQSTRGQYTGELFF. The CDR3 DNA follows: TGCGCCAGCAGCCAGTCCACCCGGGGGCAATACACCGGGGAGCTGTTTTTT.

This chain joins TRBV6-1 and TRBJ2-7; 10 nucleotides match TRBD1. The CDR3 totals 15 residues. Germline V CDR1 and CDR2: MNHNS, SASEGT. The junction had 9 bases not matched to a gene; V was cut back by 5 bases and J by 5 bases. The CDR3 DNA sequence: TGTGCCAGCAGTCAACCGGGACAGGGGATCGACGAGCAGTACTTC. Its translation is CASSQPGQGIDEQYF.

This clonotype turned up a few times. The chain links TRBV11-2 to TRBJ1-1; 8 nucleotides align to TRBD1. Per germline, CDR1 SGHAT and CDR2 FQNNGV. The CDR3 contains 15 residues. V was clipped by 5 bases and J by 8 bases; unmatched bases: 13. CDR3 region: CASSHTDRGKKEAFF. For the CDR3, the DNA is TGTGCCAGCAGCCACACCGACAGGGGAAAAAAAGAAGCTTTCTTT.

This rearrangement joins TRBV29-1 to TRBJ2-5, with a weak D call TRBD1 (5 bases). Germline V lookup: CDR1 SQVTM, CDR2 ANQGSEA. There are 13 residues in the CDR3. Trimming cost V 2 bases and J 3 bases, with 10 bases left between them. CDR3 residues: CSVEWGRKETQYF. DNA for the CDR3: TGCAGCGTTGAATGGGGCAGAAAAGAGACCCAGTACTTC.

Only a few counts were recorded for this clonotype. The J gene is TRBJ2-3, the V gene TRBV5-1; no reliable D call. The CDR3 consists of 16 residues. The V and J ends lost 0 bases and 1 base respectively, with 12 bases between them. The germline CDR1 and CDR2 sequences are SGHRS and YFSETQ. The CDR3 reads CASSLAVSGGTDTQYF. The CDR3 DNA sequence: TGCGCCAGCAGCTTGGCAGTATCAGGTGGCACAGATACGCAGTATTTT.

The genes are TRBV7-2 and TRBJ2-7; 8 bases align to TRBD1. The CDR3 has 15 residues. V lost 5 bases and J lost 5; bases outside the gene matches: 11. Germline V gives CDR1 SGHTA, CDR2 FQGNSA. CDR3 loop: CASSLVPGTGNEQYF. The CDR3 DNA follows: TGTGCCAGCAGCCTAGTCCCGGGGACAGGCAACGAGCAGTACTTC.

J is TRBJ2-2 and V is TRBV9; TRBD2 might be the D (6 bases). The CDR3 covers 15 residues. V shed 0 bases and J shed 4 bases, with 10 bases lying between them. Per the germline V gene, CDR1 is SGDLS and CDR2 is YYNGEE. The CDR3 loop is CASSVDGSATGELFF. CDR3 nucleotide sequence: TGTGCCAGCAGCGTAGACGGGAGCGCCACCGGGGAGCTGTTTTTT.

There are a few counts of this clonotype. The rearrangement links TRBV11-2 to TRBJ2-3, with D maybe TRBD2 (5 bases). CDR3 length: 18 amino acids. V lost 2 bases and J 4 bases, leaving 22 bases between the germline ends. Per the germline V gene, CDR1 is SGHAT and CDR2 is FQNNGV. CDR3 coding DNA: TGTGCCAGCAGCTTACTCGCGAGTGGGCTAGCTGGGGCAGATACGCAGTATTTT. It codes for CASSLLASGLAGADTQYF.

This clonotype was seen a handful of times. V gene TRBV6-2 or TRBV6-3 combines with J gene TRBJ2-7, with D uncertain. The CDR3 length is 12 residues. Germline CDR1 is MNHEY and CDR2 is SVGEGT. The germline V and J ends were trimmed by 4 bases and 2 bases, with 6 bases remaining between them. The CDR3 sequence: CASSSKPYEQYF. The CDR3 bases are TGTGCCAGCAGTTCAAAGCCCTACGAGCAGTACTTC.

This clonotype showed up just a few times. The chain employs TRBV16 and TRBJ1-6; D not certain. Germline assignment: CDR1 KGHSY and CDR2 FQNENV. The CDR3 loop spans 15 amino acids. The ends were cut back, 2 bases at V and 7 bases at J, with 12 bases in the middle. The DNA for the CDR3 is TGTGCCAGCAGCCAAAACGCTGTTAGCAATTCACCCCTCCACTTT. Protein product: CASSQNAVSNSPLHF.